Included here is one T cell receptor beta chain sequence, with context. The sorted conventional CD4 T cells were gated as CD4+CD127+. These data originate in a study of B cell selection in AIRE deficiency. The CDR3 contains 15 residues. CDR1 and CDR2 from the germline V gene are MDHEN and SYDVKM. V trimming: 4 bases; J trimming: 1 base; junction bases outside the gene matches: 5. Sequenced by immunoSEQ multiplex PCR; TCRdb stores in-frame clones only, minus some. The sample includes some 25,000 clones, around 97% seen only once; the top ten take roughly 0.2%. This chain links TRBV28 with TRBJ2-7; 9 nucleotides line up with TRBD1. Sequencing was performed on conventional CD4+ T cells sorted from PBMCs. This TCR was sampled from a human donor with AIRE deficiency. Here the CDR3 DNA reads TGTGCCAGCAGTTCCCCGGGACAGGGATCCTACGAGCAGTACTTC. This translates into CASSSPGQGSYEQYF.